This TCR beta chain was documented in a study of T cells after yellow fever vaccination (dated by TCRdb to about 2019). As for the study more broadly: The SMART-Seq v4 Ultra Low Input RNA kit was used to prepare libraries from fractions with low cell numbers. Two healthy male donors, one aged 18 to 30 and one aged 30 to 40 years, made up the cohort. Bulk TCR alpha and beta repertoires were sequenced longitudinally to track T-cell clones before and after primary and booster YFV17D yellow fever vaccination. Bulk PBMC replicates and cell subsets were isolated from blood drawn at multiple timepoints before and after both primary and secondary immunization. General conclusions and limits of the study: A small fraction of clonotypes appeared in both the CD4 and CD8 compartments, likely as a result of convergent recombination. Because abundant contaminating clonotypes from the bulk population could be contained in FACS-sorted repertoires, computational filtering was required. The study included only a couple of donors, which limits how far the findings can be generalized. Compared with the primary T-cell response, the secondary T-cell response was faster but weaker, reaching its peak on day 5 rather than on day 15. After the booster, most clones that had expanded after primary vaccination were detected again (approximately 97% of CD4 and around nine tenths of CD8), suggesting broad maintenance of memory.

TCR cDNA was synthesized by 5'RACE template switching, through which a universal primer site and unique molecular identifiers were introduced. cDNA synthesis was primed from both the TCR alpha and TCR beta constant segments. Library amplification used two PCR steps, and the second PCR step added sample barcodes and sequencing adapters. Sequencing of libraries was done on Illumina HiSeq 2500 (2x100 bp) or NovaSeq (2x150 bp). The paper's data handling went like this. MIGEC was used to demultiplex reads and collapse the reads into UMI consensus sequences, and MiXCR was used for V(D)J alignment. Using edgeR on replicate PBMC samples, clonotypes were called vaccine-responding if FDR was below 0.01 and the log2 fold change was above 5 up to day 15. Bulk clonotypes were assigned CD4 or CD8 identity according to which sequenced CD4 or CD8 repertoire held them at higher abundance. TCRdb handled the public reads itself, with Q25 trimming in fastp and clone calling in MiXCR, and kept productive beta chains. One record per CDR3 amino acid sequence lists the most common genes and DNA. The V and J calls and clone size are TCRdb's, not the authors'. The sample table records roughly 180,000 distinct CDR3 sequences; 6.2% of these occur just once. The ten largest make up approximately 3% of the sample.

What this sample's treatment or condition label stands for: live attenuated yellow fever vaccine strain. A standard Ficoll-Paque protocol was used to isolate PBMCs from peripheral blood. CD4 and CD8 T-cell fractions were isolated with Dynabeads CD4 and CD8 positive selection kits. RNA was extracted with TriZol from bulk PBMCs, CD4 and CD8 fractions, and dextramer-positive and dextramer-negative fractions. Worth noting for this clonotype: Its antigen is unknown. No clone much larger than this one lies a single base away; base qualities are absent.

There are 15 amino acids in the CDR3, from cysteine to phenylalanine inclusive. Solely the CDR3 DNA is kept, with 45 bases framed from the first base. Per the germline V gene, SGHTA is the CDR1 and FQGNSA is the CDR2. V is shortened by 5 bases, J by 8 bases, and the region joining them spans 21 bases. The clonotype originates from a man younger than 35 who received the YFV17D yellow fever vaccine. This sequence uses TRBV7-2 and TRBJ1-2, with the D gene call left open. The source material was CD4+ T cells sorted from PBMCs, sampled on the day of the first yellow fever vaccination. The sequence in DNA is TGTGCCAGCAGCAAAAGGACCGCCGGCTCAATAGGCTACACCTTC. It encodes CASSKRTAGSIGYTF.